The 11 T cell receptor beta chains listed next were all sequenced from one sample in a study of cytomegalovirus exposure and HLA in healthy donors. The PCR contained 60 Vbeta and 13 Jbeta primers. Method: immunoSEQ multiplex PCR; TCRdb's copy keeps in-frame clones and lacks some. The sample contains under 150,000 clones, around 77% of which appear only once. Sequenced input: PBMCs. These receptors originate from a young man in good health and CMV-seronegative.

In DNA form, the CDR3 reads TGCGCCAGCAGTGAGTCGGAGAGGGGGCCCCTTATCGGCAATCAGCCCCAGCATTTT. Encoded protein: CASSESERGPLIGNQPQHF. This chain connects TRBV10-1 to TRBJ1-5; TRBD1 aligns across 7 bases. The trim removed 0 bases at V and 2 bases at J, leaving 13 bases unmatched. The CDR3 extends over 19 amino acids. Per germline, CDR1 WNHNN and CDR2 SYGVQD (reference sequence).

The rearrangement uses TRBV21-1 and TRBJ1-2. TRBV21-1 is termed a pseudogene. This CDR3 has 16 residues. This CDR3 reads CASSKAPSVAHYGYTF. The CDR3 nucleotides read TGTGCCAGCAGCAAAGCGCCTTCGGTCGCACACTATGGCTACACCTTC.

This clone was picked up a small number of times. This chain's CDR3 is CASSPGGRLKSEKLFF. The CDR3, as DNA: TGTGCCAGCAGCCCTGGCGGTCGCCTTAAGAGTGAAAAACTGTTTTTT. The chain combines TRBV5-4 with TRBJ1-4; no firm D call. The germline V and J ends were trimmed by 4 bases and 7 bases, with 20 bases remaining between them. The CDR3 loop spans 16 amino acids. The germline CDR1 and CDR2 sequences are SGHNT and YYREEE (reference sequence).

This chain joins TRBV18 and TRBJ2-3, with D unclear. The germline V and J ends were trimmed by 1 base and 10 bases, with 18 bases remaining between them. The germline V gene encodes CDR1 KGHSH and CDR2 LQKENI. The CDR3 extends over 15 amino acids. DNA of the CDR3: TGTGCCAGCTCACCACTGACAAGGCGCGAGAGTCCGCAGTATTTT. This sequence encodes CASSPLTRRESPQYF.

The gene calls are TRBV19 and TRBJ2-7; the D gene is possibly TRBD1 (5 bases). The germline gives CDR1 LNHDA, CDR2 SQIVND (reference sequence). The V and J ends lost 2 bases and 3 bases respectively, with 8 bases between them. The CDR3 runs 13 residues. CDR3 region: CASSIKGHYEQYF. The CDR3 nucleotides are TGTGCCAGTAGTATAAAAGGACACTACGAGCAGTACTTC. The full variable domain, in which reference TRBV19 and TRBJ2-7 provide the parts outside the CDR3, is DGGITQSPKYLFRKEGQNVTLSCEQNLNHDAMYWYRQDPGQGLRLIYYSQIVNDFQKGDIAEGYSVSREKKESFPLTVTSAQKNPTAFYLCASSIKGHYEQYFGPGTRLTVT.

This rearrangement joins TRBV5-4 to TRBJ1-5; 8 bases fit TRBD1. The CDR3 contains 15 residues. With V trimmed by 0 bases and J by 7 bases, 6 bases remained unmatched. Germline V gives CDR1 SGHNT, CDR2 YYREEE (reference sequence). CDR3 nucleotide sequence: TGTGCCAGCAGCTTGGAGCCGACAGGGGTCCAGCCCCAGCATTTT. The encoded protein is CASSLEPTGVQPQHF.

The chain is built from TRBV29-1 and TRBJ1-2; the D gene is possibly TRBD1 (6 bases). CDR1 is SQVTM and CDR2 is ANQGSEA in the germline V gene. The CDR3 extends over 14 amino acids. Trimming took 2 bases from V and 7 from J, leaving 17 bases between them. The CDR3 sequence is CSVEPQGRISGYTF. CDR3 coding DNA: TGCAGCGTTGAACCACAGGGTAGGATCTCTGGCTACACCTTC.

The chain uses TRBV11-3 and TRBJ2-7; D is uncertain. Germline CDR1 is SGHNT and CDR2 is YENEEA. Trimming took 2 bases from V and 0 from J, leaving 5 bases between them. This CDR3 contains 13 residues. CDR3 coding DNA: TGTGCCAGCAGCTTAACCTACTCCTACGAGCAGTACTTC. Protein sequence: CASSLTYSYEQYF.

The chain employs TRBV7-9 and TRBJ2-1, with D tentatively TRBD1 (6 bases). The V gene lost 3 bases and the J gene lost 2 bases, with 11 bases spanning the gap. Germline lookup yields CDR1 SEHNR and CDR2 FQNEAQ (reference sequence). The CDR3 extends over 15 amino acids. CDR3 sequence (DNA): TGTGCCAGCAGCTTCCGACAGGTACCCTACAATGAGCAGTTCTTC. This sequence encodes CASSFRQVPYNEQFF.

The chain's CDR3 is CASSVALTESYGYTF. The CDR3 DNA sequence: TGTGCCAGCAGCGTAGCCCTGACGGAGAGCTATGGCTACACCTTC. The chain recombines TRBV9 with TRBJ1-2; unclear D gene. The CDR3 length is 15 residues. Trimming removed 0 bases from V and 4 bases from J, with 13 bases in between. Germline V lookup: CDR1 SGDLS, CDR2 YYNGEE.

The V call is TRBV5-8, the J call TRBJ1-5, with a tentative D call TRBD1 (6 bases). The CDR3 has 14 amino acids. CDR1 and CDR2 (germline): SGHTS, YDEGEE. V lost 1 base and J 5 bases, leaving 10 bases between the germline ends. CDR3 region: CASSLLSGDQPQHF. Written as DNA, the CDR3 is TGTGCCAGCAGCTTGCTGTCAGGGGATCAGCCCCAGCATTTT.